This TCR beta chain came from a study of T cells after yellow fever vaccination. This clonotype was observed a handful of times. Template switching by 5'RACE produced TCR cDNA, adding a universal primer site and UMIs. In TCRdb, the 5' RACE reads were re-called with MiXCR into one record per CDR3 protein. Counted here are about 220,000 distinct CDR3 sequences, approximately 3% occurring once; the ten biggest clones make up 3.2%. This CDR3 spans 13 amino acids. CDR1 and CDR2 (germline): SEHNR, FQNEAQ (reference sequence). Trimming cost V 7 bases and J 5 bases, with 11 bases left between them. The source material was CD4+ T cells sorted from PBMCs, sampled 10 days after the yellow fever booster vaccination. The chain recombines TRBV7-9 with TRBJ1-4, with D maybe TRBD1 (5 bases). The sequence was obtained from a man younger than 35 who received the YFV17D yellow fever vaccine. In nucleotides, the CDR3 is TGTGCCAGCACGAACAGGAGGAATGAAAAACTGTTTTTT. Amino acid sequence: CASTNRRNEKLFF.